This TCR beta chain was identified in a study of spatial heterogeneity in lung cancer. Looking at the study overall: Detection consistently captured more beta-chain sequences than alpha-chain sequences. Whole-study results and caveats: Compared with follow-up, resection was when ubiquitous expanded tumor TCRs appeared in blood more.

In germline, CDR1 is SGHNT, CDR2 YYREEE (reference sequence). Trimming left V 0 bases short and J 1 base short, with 8 bases between. The CDR3 length is 16 residues. The time point was: sample taken at primary tumor resection. Whole RNA was taken from tumor, nontumor lung or frozen PBMC; it was then sequenced unsorted. TCRdb reprocessed the 5' RACE reads with MiXCR, giving one entry per CDR3 protein. Here the sample spans approximately 13,000 distinct CDR3 sequences, less than 15% being singletons. In regard to this clonotype: The antigen remains unidentified.

This clonotype originated in a male donor with early-stage non-small cell lung cancer. The sequencing used PBMCs, collected at surgery. The V and J genes are TRBV5-4 and TRBJ2-6; no reliable D call. Written as DNA, the CDR3 is TGTGCCAGCAGCTTGGAAGGTGTTTCTGGGGCCAACGTCCTGACTTTC. Its translation is CASSLEGVSGANVLTF. Supplemented by reference TRBV5-4 and TRBJ2-6, the full variable domain reads ETGVTQSPTHLIKTRGQQVTLRCSSQSGHNTVSWYQQALGQGPQFIFQYYREEENGRGNFPPRFSGLQFPNYSSELNVNALELDDSALYLCASSLEGVSGANVLTFGAGSRLTVL.